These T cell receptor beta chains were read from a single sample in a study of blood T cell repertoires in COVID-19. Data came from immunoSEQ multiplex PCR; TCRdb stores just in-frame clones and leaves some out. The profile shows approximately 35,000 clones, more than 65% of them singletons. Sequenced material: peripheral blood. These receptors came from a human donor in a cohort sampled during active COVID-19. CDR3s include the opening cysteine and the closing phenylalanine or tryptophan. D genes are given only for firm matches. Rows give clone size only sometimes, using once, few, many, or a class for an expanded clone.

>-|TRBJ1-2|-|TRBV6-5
TGTGCCAGCAGTCGTAGCAGTCAGGGGAGCTATGGCTACACCTTC
CASSRSSQGSYGYTF
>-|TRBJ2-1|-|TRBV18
TGTGCCAGCTCACCACCTACGAGGGAAGGTCCGTTCTTC
CASSPPTREGPFF
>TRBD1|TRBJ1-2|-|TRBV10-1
TGCGCCAGCAGTGAATATCGGGACAGGGCTGGTGGCTACACCTTC
CASSEYRDRAGGYTF
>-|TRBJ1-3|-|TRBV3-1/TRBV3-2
TGTGCCAGCAGCCAACAACTAGTCTCTGGAAACACCATATATTTT
CASSQQLVSGNTIYF
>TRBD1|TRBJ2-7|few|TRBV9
TGTGCCAGCAGCGTAGCCTTGGGACAGGGGTCCTACGAGCAGTACTTC
CASSVALGQGSYEQYF
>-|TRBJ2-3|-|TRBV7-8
TGTGCCAGCAGCCGATTGACTAGAGATCTCACAGATACGCAGTATTTT
CASSRLTRDLTDTQYF
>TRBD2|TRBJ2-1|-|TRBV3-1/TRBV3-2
TGTGCCAGCAGCCAAGATAGCGGGGGGGGCCGAGAGTTAGGCAATGAGCAGTTCTTC
CASSQDSGGGRELGNEQFF
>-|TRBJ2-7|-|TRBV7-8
TGTGCCAGCAGCTTAACAGGGTACTACGAGCAGTACTTC
CASSLTGYYEQYF
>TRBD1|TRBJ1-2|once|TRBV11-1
TGTGCCAGCAGCCCTCGACAGGGCTTCGGCTACACCTTC
CASSPRQGFGYTF
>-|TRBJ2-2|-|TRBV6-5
TGTGCCAGCAGTTACATAGCCGGGGAGCTGTTTTTT
CASSYIAGELFF
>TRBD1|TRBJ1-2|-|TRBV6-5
TGTGCCAGCACTACCGGGACAGGGGATCGAGGCTACACCTTC
CASTTGTGDRGYTF
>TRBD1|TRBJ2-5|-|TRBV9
TGTGCCAGCAGCGAGGGGGCTGCTGAGACCCAGTACTTC
CASSEGAAETQYF
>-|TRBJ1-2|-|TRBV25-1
TGTGCCAGCAGTGAATGGAGCTATGGCTACACCTTC
CASSEWSYGYTF
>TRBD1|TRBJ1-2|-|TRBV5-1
TGCGCCAGCACGCGGACAGGGAAGGACTATGGCTACACCTTC
CASTRTGKDYGYTF
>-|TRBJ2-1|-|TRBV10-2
TGCGCCAGCAGATCAGACAATGAGCAGTTCTTC
CASRSDNEQFF
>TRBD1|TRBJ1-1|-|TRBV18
TGTGCCAGCTCGCCGGGACAGGGAAGAACTGAAGCTTTCTTT
CASSPGQGRTEAFF
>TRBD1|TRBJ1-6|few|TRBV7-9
TGTGCCAGCAGCCTCGACAGGGTTCAATCACCCCTCCACTTT
CASSLDRVQSPLHF
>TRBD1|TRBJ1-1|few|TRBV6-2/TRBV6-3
TGTGCCAGCAGCGACCCAGGGGGCGTTGGCACTGAAGCTTTCTTT
CASSDPGGVGTEAFF
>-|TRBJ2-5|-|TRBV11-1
TGTGCCAGCAGCCCGGGACAATACGAGACCCAGTACTTC
CASSPGQYETQYF
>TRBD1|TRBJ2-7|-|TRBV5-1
TGCGCCAGCAGCCCACGAGGGACAGTCAGCTCCTACGAGCAGTACTTC
CASSPRGTVSSYEQYF
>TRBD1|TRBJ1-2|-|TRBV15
TGTGCCACCAGCAAAGCCGGGACAGGGGGTAAGGGCTACACCTTC
CATSKAGTGGKGYTF
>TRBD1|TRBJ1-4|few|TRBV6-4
TGTGCCAGCAGTGACTCGATGTGGACAGGCTCTATGGTTGAAAAACTGTTTTTT
CASSDSMWTGSMVEKLFF
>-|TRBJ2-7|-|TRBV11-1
TGTGCCAGCCGAGGGGGTAACGAGCAGTACTTC
CASRGGNEQYF
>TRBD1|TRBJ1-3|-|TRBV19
TGTGCCAGTAGTGCCGGGGACAGGGTGAGAAACACCATATATTTT
CASSAGDRVRNTIYF
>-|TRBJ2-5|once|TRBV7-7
TGTGCTAGCAGCCGCACCGAAAGGGGGCAAGAGACCCAGTACTTC
CASSRTERGQETQYF
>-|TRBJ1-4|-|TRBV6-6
TGTGCCAGCAGTTACTCAGGACAGCCTGTGAGTGAAAAACTGTTTTTT
CASSYSGQPVSEKLFF
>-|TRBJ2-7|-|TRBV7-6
TGTGCCAGCAGCCCAACAGGCTACCCCTACGAGCAGTACTTC
CASSPTGYPYEQYF
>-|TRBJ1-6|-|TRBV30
TGTGCCTGGAGTAGTCAGGTCGATGGTTCACCCCTCCACTTT
CAWSSQVDGSPLHF
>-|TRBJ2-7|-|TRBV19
TGTGCCAGTAGTGGCCAGGGGCGGGCCGAGCAGTACTTC
CASSGQGRAEQYF
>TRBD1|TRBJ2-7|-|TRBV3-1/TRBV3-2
TGTGCCAGCAGCCTATTCCCGGGACAGCCTTCCGACTACGAGCAGTACTTC
CASSLFPGQPSDYEQYF
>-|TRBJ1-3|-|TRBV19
TGTGCCAGTAGGGTAGACACTTACTCTGGAAACACCATATATTTT
CASRVDTYSGNTIYF
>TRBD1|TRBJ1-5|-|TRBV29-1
TGCAGCGTCGCACAGGGGGCCGGTAGCAATCAGCCCCAGCATTTT
CSVAQGAGSNQPQHF
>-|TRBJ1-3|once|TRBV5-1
TGCGCCAGCAGCCACGGGGTGCCGGACACCATATATTTT
CASSHGVPDTIYF
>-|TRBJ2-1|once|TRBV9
TGTGCCAGCAGCGTAGATGGCGGCGCCTACAATGAGCAGTTCTTC
CASSVDGGAYNEQFF
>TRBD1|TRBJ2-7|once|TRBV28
TGTGCCAGCAGTTCGACAGGGTCAGATTTCTACGAGCAGTACTTC
CASSSTGSDFYEQYF
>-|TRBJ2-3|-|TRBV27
TGTGCCAGCAGTTTTCGTCGTACGGGGACAGATACGCAGTATTTT
CASSFRRTGTDTQYF
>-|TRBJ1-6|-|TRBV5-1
TGCGCCAGCAGCTTGTTGGCAGGGAATAATTCACCCCTCCACTTT
CASSLLAGNNSPLHF
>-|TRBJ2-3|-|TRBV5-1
TGCGCCAGCAGCTTGGGGCTTGCTGGACAGAACACAGATACGCAGTATTTT
CASSLGLAGQNTDTQYF
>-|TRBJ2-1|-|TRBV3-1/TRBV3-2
TGTGCCAGCAGCCAAGTTAACAATGAGCAGTTCTTC
CASSQVNNEQFF
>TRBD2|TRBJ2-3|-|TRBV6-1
TGTGCCAGCAGTGATCAGGCGGGGGGCTACACAGATACGCAGTATTTT
CASSDQAGGYTDTQYF